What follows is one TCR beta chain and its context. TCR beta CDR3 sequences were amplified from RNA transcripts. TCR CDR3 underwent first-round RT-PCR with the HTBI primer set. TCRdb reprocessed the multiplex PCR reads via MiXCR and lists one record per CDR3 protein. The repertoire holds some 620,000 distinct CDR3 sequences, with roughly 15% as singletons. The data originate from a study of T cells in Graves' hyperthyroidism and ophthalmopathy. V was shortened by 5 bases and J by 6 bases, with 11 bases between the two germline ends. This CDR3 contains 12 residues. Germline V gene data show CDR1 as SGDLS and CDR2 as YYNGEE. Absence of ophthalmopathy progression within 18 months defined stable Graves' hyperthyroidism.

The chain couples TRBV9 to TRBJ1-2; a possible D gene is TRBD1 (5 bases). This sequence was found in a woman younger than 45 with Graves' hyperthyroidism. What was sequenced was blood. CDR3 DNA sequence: TGTGCCAGCAGGGGGCCGCCCGATGGCTACACCTTC. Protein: CASRGPPDGYTF.